These 17 T cell receptor beta chains originate from one sample sequenced in a study of T cells after yellow fever vaccination. MiXCR was run by TCRdb on the 5' RACE reads, yielding one entry per CDR3 protein. The sample yields some 390,000 distinct CDR3 sequences, 6% to 8% seen once. Here the sequenced sample was PBMCs, taken 5 days after the yellow fever booster vaccination. Receptors originate from a man aged 30-40 years who received the YFV17D yellow fever vaccine.

The chain employs TRBV7-2 and TRBJ2-5, with a tentative D call TRBD1 (6 bases). Between the trimmed V and J ends, which lost 6 bases and 4 bases, there was a span of 21 bases. Germline-derived CDR1 and CDR2 are SGHTA and FQGNSA. The CDR3 has 16 amino acids. The CDR3 reads CASRAPGHPQGETQYF. CDR3 DNA sequence: TGTGCCAGCAGAGCGCCGGGACACCCCCAGGGAGAGACCCAGTACTTC.

The sample holds a few counts of this clonotype. The genes are TRBV14 and TRBJ1-2; the D is unclear. The CDR3 is 12 residues long. Germline V gene lookup returns CDR1 SGHDN and CDR2 FVKESK. V lost 4 bases, J lost 8 bases, and 11 bases lay in between. The DNA for the CDR3 is TGTGCCAGCAGCCCTTATCGAATCGGCTACACCTTC. This codes for CASSPYRIGYTF.

V gene TRBV20-1 combines with J gene TRBJ2-1; D perhaps matches TRBD2 (6 bases). CDR3 length: 13 residues. Germline V gene data show CDR1 as DFQATT and CDR2 as SNEGSKA (reference sequence). V lost 6 bases to trimming and J lost 5 bases, with 14 bases between them. DNA for the CDR3: TGCAGTGCCAGGAGGGGTCGGAACAATGAGCAGTTCTTC. This sequence encodes CSARRGRNNEQFF.

This clonotype occurred many times. The chain has TRBV5-4 and TRBJ2-1; D is ambiguous. The CDR3 runs 15 residues. Deletions cut 4 bases from V and 3 bases from J, with 14 bases between. Germline CDR1 SGHNT, CDR2 YYREEE (reference sequence). CDR3 nucleotides: TGTGCCAGCAGCAATGGTCTGGAGTTCTACAATGAGCAGTTCTTC. This gives the protein CASSNGLEFYNEQFF.

For this clonotype: The junction shows a germline mismatch at one end, possibly a read error. The chain links TRBV5-1 to TRBJ2-2; D may be TRBD2 (6 bases). The CDR3 runs to 15 residues. CDR1 and CDR2 from the germline V gene are SGHRS and YFSETQ. This chain's CDR3 is CASSPLAGNTGELLF. CDR3 DNA sequence: TGCGCCAGCAGCCCACTAGCCGGGAACACCGGGGAGCTGTTATTT.

Worth noting for this clonotype: A junction end diverges from the germline sequence, so it may reflect a read error. The chain recombines TRBV20-1 with TRBJ2-2, with TRBD2 matching 12 bases. The length of the CDR3 is 16 residues. In germline, CDR1 is DFQATT, CDR2 SNEGSKA (reference sequence). The CDR3 DNA follows: TGCTGTGCTCAATTCGGACTAGCGGGACCCACCGGGGAGCTGTTTTTT. Translated: CCAQFGLAGPTGELFF.

The J gene is TRBJ2-7, the V gene TRBV20-1, with D possibly being TRBD1 or TRBD2 (5 bases each). There are 15 residues in the CDR3. Germline V gives CDR1 DFQATT, CDR2 SNEGSKA (reference sequence). V gave up 6 bases and J gave up 4 bases, with 22 bases separating them. DNA of the CDR3: TGCAGTGCAAACGAACGGGACGGGGTATTTTACGAGCAGTACTTC. Its translation is CSANERDGVFYEQYF.

The V and J genes are TRBV2 and TRBJ2-7; D is possibly TRBD1 or TRBD2 (5 bases each). Trimming pared 2 bases from V and 0 bases from J, leaving 8 bases between. This CDR3 spans 14 amino acids. CDR1 SNHLY and CDR2 FYNNEI come from the germline V gene. This CDR3 reads CASSERDASYEQYF. In nucleotides, the CDR3 is TGTGCCAGCAGTGAAAGGGACGCCTCCTACGAGCAGTACTTC.

This clonotype has ten or more counts. The V call is TRBV25-1, the J call TRBJ2-5; D call uncertain. The germline CDR1 and CDR2 sequences are MGHDK and SYGVNS. V lost 7 bases, J lost 1 base, and 10 bases lay in between. This CDR3 is 13 amino acids long. Here the CDR3 DNA reads TGTGCCAGCAAGCTCGACGTCCAAGAGACCCAGTACTTC. It translates to CASKLDVQETQYF.

The gene calls are TRBV5-5 and TRBJ2-2; 9 bases align to TRBD1. The CDR3 length is 15 residues. The germline V gene encodes CDR1 SGHKS and CDR2 YYEKEE (reference sequence). Trimming took 4 bases from V and 8 from J; bases not matched to a gene: 9. The CDR3, as DNA: TGTGCCAGCAGCCCCGGGACAGGGTCGAGGGGGGAGCTGTTTTTT. Protein sequence: CASSPGTGSRGELFF.

This clonotype was seen many times. The chain carries TRBV12-3 or TRBV12-4 and TRBJ2-1; weak D call: TRBD2 (6 bases). V lost 5 bases, J lost 0 bases, and 20 bases lay in between. The length of the CDR3 is 18 residues. The CDR3 is CASSSLPKRASSYNEQFF. For the CDR3, the DNA is TGTGCCAGCAGTAGCCTCCCCAAGCGGGCGAGCTCCTACAATGAGCAGTTCTTC.

This clonotype was seen many times. The V call is TRBV6-2 or TRBV6-3, the J call TRBJ2-7; D gene uncertain. Germline V lookup: CDR1 MNHEY, CDR2 SVGEGT. This CDR3 is built from 11 residues. V was cut by 2 bases and J by 8 bases, with 7 bases left in between. The CDR3, as DNA: TGTGCCAGCAGTTACGTCTGGAAGCAGTACTTC. This gives the protein CASSYVWKQYF.

The chain recombines TRBV5-5 with TRBJ1-2, with unresolved D. The V end lost 0 bases, the J end lost 1 base, and 7 bases lay between the germline ends. CDR3 length equals 14 residues. CDR1 and CDR2 from the germline V gene are SGHKS and YYEKEE (reference sequence). The CDR3 coding sequence is TGTGCCAGCAGCTTGGACGTGTTTAACTATGGCTACACCTTC. It specifies CASSLDVFNYGYTF.

This clonotype was counted only a few times. The chain combines TRBV7-2 with TRBJ2-7; 10 nucleotides match TRBD2. Germline V gene sequence: CDR1 SGHTA, CDR2 FQGNSA. This CDR3 comprises 16 residues. Trimming took 1 base from V and 3 from J; bases not matched to a gene: 6. In DNA form, the CDR3 reads TGTGCCAGCAGCTTAGGTTCTGCTAGCGGGAGCTACGAGCAGTACTTC. This translates into CASSLGSASGSYEQYF.

This clonotype was seen a handful of times. J is TRBJ2-1 and V is TRBV5-1, with 12 bases that match TRBD2. CDR1 is SGHRS, CDR2 YFSETQ, per germline. This CDR3 spans 16 amino acids. V shed 4 bases and J 8 bases; nucleotides not matched to a gene: 10. The DNA for the CDR3 is TGCGCCAGCAGCCCCCCGACTAGCGGGAGTACGGATGAGCAGTTCTTC. The encoded protein is CASSPPTSGSTDEQFF.

The sample holds a few counts of this clonotype. This CDR3 is CSAYDRSIQYF. CDR3 DNA sequence: TGCAGTGCTTACGACAGATCCATTCAGTACTTC. The V gene is TRBV20-1, the J gene TRBJ2-4; a weak D match, TRBD1 (5 bases). Trimming pared 5 bases from V and 9 bases from J, leaving 11 bases between. From germline, CDR1 is DFQATT and CDR2 SNEGSKA (reference sequence). This CDR3 has 11 residues.

Ten or more counts support this clonotype. V is TRBV20-1 and J is TRBJ2-7; D call uncertain. The CDR3 consists of 11 residues. The germline V gene encodes CDR1 DFQATT and CDR2 SNEGSKA (reference sequence). The V gene lost 6 bases and the J gene lost 0 bases, with 6 bases spanning the gap. For the CDR3, the DNA is TGCAGTGCCGCGCACTCCTACGAGCAGTACTTC. Protein sequence: CSAAHSYEQYF.